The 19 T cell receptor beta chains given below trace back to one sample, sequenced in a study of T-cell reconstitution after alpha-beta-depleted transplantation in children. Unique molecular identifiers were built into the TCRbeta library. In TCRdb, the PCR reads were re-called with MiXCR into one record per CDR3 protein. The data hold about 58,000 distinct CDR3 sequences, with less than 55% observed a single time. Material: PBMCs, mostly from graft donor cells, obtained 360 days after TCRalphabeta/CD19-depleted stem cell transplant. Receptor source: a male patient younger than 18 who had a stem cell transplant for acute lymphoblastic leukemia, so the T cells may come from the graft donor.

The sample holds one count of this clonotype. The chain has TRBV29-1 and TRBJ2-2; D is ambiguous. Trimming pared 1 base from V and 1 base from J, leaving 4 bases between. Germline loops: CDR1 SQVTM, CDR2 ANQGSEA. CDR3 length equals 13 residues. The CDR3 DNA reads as TGCAGCGTTGAAGTGGGGAACACCGGGGAGCTGTTTTTT. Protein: CSVEVGNTGELFF.

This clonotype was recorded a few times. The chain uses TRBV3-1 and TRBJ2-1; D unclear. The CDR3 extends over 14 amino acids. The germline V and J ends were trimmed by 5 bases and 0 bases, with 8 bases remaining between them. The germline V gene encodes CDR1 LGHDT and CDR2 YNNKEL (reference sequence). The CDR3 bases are TGTGCCAGCAGCAAGTTAAGCTCCTACAATGAGCAGTTCTTC. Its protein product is CASSKLSSYNEQFF.

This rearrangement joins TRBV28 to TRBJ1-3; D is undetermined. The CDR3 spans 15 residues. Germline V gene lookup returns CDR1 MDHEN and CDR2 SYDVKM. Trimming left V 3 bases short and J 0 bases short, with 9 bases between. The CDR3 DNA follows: TGTGCCAGCAGTTTGGGCAGGAGCTCTGGAAACACCATATATTTT. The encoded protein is CASSLGRSSGNTIYF.

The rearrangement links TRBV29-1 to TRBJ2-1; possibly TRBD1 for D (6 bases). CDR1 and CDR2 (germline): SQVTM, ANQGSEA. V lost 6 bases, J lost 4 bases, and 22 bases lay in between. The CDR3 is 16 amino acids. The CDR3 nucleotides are TGCAGCGTCCTGGGTCCTCAGGGGCCAAATTACAATGAGCAGTTCTTC. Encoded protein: CSVLGPQGPNYNEQFF.

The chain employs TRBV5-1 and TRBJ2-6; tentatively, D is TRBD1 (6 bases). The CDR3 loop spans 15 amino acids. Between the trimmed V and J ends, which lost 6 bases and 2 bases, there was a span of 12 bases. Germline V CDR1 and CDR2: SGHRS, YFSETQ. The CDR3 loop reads CASTHGGTGANVLTF. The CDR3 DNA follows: TGCGCCAGCACCCATGGGGGCACTGGGGCCAACGTCCTGACTTTC. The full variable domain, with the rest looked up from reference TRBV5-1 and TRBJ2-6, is KAGVTQTPRYLIKTRGQQVTLSCSPISGHRSVSWYQQTPGQGLQFLFEYFSETQRNKGNFPGRFSGRQFSNSRSEMNVSTLELGDSALYLCASTHGGTGANVLTFGAGSRLTVL.

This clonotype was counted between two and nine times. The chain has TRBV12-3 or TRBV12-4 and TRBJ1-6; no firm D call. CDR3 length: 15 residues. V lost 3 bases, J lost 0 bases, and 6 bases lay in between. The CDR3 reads CASSLESSYNSPLHF. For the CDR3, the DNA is TGTGCCAGCAGTTTGGAGAGCTCCTATAATTCACCCCTCCACTTT.

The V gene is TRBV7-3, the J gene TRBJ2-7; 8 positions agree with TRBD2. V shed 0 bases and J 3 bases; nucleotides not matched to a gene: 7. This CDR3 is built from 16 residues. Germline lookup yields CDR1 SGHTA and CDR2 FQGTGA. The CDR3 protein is CASSLTGSSGRYEQYF. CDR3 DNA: TGTGCCAGCAGCTTAACTGGGTCTAGCGGGCGCTACGAGCAGTACTTC. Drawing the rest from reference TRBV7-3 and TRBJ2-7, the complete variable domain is GAGVSQTPSNKVTEKGKYVELRCDPISGHTALYWYRQSLGQGPEFLIYFQGTGAADDSGLPNDRFFAVRPEGSVSTLKIQRTERGDSAVYLCASSLTGSSGRYEQYFGPGTRLTVT.

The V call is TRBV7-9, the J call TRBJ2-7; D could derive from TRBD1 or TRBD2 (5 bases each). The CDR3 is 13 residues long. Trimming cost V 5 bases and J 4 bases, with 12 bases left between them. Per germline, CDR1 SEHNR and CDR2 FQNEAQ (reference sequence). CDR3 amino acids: CASSRDREYEQYF. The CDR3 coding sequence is TGTGCCAGCAGCCGGGACCGAGAATACGAGCAGTACTTC.

The CDR3 DNA sequence: TGTGCCAGCAGCTTAGGGCTAGCCGCAGATACGCAGTATTTT. Its translation is CASSLGLAADTQYF. The chain couples TRBV7-3 to TRBJ2-3; maybe TRBD2 (5 bases). The CDR3 loop spans 14 amino acids. Trimming removed 2 bases from V and 4 bases from J, with 10 bases in between. CDR1 SGHTA and CDR2 FQGTGA come from the germline V gene.

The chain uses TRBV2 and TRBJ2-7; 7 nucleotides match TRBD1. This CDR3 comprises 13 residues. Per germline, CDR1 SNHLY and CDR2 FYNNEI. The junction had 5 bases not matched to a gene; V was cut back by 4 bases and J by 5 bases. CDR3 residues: CASSGQGVNEQYF. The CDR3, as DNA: TGTGCCAGCAGTGGACAGGGAGTGAACGAGCAGTACTTC. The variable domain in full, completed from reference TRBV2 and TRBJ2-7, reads EPEVTQTPSHQVTQMGQEVILRCVPISNHLYFYWYRQILGQKVEFLVSFYNNEISEKSEIFDDQFSVERPDGSNFTLKIRSTKLEDSAMYFCASSGQGVNEQYFGPGTRLTVT.

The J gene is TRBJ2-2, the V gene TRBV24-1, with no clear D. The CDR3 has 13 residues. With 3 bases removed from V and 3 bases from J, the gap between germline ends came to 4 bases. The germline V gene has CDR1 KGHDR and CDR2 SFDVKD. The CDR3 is CATSDAYTGELFF. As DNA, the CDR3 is TGTGCCACCAGTGATGCGTACACCGGGGAGCTGTTTTTT.

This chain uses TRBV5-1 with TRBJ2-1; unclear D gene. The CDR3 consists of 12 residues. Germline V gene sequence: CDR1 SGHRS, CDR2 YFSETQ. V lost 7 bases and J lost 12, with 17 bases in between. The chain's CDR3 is CASGSRLGLQFF. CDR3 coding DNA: TGCGCCAGCGGGTCTAGGCTAGGGTTGCAGTTCTTC.

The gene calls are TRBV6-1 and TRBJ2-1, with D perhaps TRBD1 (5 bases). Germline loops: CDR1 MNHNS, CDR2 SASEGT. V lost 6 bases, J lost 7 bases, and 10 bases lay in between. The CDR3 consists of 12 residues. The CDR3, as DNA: TGTGCCAGCAGACTCGACAGTAATGAGCAGTTCTTC. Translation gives CASRLDSNEQFF.

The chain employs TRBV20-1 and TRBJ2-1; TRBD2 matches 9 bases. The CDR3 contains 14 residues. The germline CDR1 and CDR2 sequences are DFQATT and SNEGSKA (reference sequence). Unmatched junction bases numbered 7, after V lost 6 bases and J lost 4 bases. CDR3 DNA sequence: TGCAGTGCCCGACTAGCGGACTTTTACAATGAGCAGTTCTTC. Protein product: CSARLADFYNEQFF.

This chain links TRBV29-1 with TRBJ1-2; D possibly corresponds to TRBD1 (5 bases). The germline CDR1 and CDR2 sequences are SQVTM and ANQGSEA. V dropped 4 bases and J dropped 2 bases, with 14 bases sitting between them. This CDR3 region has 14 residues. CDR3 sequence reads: CSVALTGGNYGYTF. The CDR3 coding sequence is TGCAGCGTTGCCCTGACGGGGGGGAACTATGGCTACACCTTC. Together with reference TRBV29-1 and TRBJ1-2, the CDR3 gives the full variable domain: SAVISQKPSRDICQRGTSLTIQCQVDSQVTMMFWYRQQPGQSLTLIATANQGSEATYESGFVIDKFPISRPNLTFSTLTVSNMSPEDSSIYLCSVALTGGNYGYTFGSGTRLTVV.

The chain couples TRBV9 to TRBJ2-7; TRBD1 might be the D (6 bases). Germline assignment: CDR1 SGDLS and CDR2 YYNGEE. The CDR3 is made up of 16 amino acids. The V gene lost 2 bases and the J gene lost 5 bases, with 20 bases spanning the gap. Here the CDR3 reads CASSVGLQGWHDEQYF. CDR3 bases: TGTGCCAGCAGCGTTGGCCTACAGGGTTGGCACGACGAGCAGTACTTC. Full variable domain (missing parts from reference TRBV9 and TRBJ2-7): DSGVTQTPKHLITATGQRVTLRCSPRSGDLSVYWYQQSLDQGLQFLIQYYNGEERAKGNILERFSAQQFPDLHSELNLSSLELGDSALYFCASSVGLQGWHDEQYFGPGTRLTVT.

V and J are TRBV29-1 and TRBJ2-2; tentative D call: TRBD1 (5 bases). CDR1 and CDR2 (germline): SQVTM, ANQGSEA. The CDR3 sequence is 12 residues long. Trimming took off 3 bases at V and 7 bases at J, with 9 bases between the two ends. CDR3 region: CSVDRENGELFF. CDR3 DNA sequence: TGCAGCGTTGACAGGGAAAACGGGGAGCTGTTTTTT.

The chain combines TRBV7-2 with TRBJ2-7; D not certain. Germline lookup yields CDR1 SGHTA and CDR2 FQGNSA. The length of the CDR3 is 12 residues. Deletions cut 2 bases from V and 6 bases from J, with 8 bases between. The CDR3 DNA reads TGTGCCAGCAGCTTAAGATGGACCGAGCAGTACTTC. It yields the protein CASSLRWTEQYF.

CDR3 DNA sequence: TGTGCCAGCAGCGTAGGACGAGGGGCTGGAGCGGGTCGTCTCTACGAGCAGTACTTC. Residues: CASSVGRGAGAGRLYEQYF. The chain employs TRBV9 and TRBJ2-7, with D maybe TRBD2 (6 bases). V lost 0 bases to trimming and J lost 3 bases, with 25 bases between them. Germline CDR1 is SGDLS and CDR2 is YYNGEE. This CDR3 contains 19 residues.